The 22 T cell receptor beta chains reported below all come from one sample, sequenced in a study of CD8 T cells in Susac syndrome. It was with random hexamers that about 0.45 to 1 ug RNA was reverse transcribed. TCRdb redid the calling of the immunoSEQ multiplex PCR reads with MiXCR, one entry per CDR3 protein. The repertoire consists of around 130,000 distinct CDR3 sequences, with 85% to 95% occurring once and the leading ten covering about 0.28%. Input material: CD8+ T cells from PBMCs. Source of these receptors: a human donor with Susac syndrome.

This chain links TRBV3-1 with TRBJ2-7; a possible D gene is TRBD2 (6 bases). The germline CDR1 and CDR2 sequences are LGHDT and YNNKEL (reference sequence). V lost 0 bases to trimming and J lost 2 bases, with 11 bases between them. CDR3 length: 15 amino acids. CDR3 nucleotides: TGTGCCAGCAGCCAAGATGCCACGGGGGCCTACGAGCAGTACTTC. Protein: CASSQDATGAYEQYF.

The rearrangement links TRBV20-1 to TRBJ1-3; possibly TRBD1 for D (5 bases). V gave up 2 bases and J gave up 4 bases, with 9 bases separating them. CDR3 size: 13 residues. Germline V lookup: CDR1 DFQATT, CDR2 SNEGSKA (reference sequence). CDR3 amino acids: CSARQGGGNTIYF. In nucleotides, the CDR3 is TGCAGTGCTAGACAGGGAGGGGGAAACACCATATATTTT.

As for this clonotype: It is likely a read error, because the conserved phenylalanine at the end of the CDR3 is missing. The chain has TRBV29-1 and TRBJ2-2, with a weak D call TRBD2 (6 bases). The germline CDR1 and CDR2 sequences are SQVTM and ANQGSEA. CDR3 length: 12 residues. V lost 6 bases to trimming and J lost 8 bases, with 13 bases between them. The CDR3 spells CSVVGGGGELFL. Here the CDR3 DNA reads TGCAGCGTGGTGGGGGGAGGTGGGGAGCTGTTTCTT.

The chain couples TRBV6-5 to TRBJ2-2; TRBD2 is a possible D gene (6 bases). The V gene lost 2 bases and the J gene lost 5 bases, with 12 bases spanning the gap. The CDR3 sequence is 15 residues long. Germline CDR1 MNHEY, CDR2 SVGAGI. CDR3 region: CASSYTMGLTGELFF. The CDR3 nucleotides read TGTGCCAGCAGTTACACTATGGGACTTACCGGGGAGCTGTTTTTT.

The chain carries TRBV10-3 and TRBJ1-2; possibly TRBD1 for D (5 bases). CDR1 and CDR2 (germline): ENHRY, SYGVKD. The CDR3 sequence is 14 residues long. Trimming pared 3 bases from V and 3 bases from J, leaving 11 bases between. CDR3 sequence reads: CAISEQDPHYGYTF. The CDR3, as DNA: TGTGCCATCAGTGAACAGGACCCACACTATGGCTACACCTTC.

The chain links TRBV29-1 to TRBJ1-1, with TRBD1 matching 8 bases. V was pared by 7 bases and J by 4 bases, with 5 bases of the junction left unmatched. The CDR3 is 12 residues long. Germline V gene sequence: CDR1 SQVTM, CDR2 ANQGSEA. CDR3 coding DNA: TGCAGCGCAGGGGGCGCGGGCACTGAAGCTTTCTTT. Translated: CSAGGAGTEAFF.

The chain carries TRBV4-1 and TRBJ2-5, with 10 nucleotides matching TRBD2. Germline CDR1 MGHRA, CDR2 YSYEKL. Trimming removed 2 bases from V and 5 bases from J; junction bases left unmatched: 8. This CDR3 region has 16 residues. CDR3 loop: CASSQPTSGARETQYF. For the CDR3, the DNA is TGCGCCAGCAGCCAACCAACTAGCGGGGCACGCGAGACCCAGTACTTC.

The rearrangement links TRBV7-2 to TRBJ2-7; 13 bases line up with TRBD2. Germline CDR1 is SGHTA and CDR2 is FQGNSA. Losses at the gene ends were 5 bases for V and 0 bases for J; bases not matched to a gene: 7. The length of the CDR3 is 17 residues. The CDR3 loop reads CASSAPGLAGSSYEQYF. The CDR3 bases are TGTGCCAGCAGCGCCCCGGGACTAGCGGGGAGCTCCTACGAGCAGTACTTC.

V usage is TRBV29-1 and J usage is TRBJ1-2, with D possibly TRBD1 on 6 matching bases. CDR3 length: 16 residues. V shed 3 bases and J shed 3 bases, with 20 bases lying between them. Germline V gives CDR1 SQVTM, CDR2 ANQGSEA. CDR3 residues: CSVDPQGMGGDYGYTF. The CDR3 region has the DNA TGCAGCGTTGATCCGCAGGGGATGGGAGGGGACTATGGCTACACCTTC.

The V call is TRBV12-3 or TRBV12-4, the J call TRBJ1-5; 9 bases agree with TRBD1. The J segment lost 1 base and the V segment lost 5 bases, leaving 3 bases of the junction unmatched. This CDR3 contains 15 residues. This chain's CDR3 is CASSTGTGSNQPQHF. In nucleotides, the CDR3 is TGTGCCAGCAGTACCGGGACAGGGAGCAATCAGCCCCAGCATTTT.

In DNA, the CDR3 is TGCAGTGCTAGAGACCGGCTAGCTGAGACCCAGTACTTC. It codes for CSARDRLAETQYF. The chain has TRBV20-1 and TRBJ2-5; tentatively, D is TRBD2 (5 bases). Germline V gene sequence: CDR1 DFQATT, CDR2 SNEGSKA (reference sequence). V was pared by 0 bases and J by 5 bases, with 10 bases between. The CDR3 loop spans 13 amino acids.

The chain couples TRBV7-8 to TRBJ1-2; 7 positions agree with TRBD1. CDR1 and CDR2 (germline): SGHVS, FQNEAQ. The CDR3 runs 13 residues. J gave up 7 bases and V 2 bases, and 4 bases lay outside the gene matches. This chain's CDR3 is CASSLSTGFGYTF. The CDR3 nucleotides are TGTGCCAGCAGCTTATCGACAGGGTTTGGCTACACCTTC.

This chain links TRBV29-1 with TRBJ2-7; D remains unclear. Trimming took 4 bases from V and 6 from J, leaving 7 bases between them. The CDR3 consists of 10 residues. From germline, CDR1 is SQVTM and CDR2 ANQGSEA. The CDR3: CSVVAPEQYF. CDR3 nucleotide sequence: TGCAGCGTTGTAGCTCCCGAGCAGTACTTC.

The chain uses TRBV27 and TRBJ2-2; the D gene is possibly TRBD1 (5 bases). The CDR3 spans 13 residues. Germline V gene lookup returns CDR1 MNHEY and CDR2 SMNVEV (reference sequence). V shed 8 bases and J shed 6 bases, with 13 bases lying between them. The CDR3 sequence: CASGASFAGELFF. CDR3 bases: TGTGCCAGCGGGGCTTCGTTTGCCGGGGAGCTGTTTTTT.

The CDR3 DNA sequence: TGCAGCGTTTCTCAGGCGGGGATTAATCAGCCCCAGCATTTT. It is translated as CSVSQAGINQPQHF. J is TRBJ1-5 and V is TRBV29-1; D unresolved. Germline V lookup: CDR1 SQVTM, CDR2 ANQGSEA. V lost 5 bases to trimming and J lost 4 bases, with 15 bases between them. The CDR3 runs to 14 residues.

The chain is built from TRBV7-9 and TRBJ2-7; perhaps TRBD1 as D (5 bases). Germline V gene data show CDR1 as SEHNR and CDR2 as FQNEAQ (reference sequence). The CDR3 is 13 amino acids. Between the trimmed V and J ends, which lost 3 bases and 3 bases, there was a span of 9 bases. The CDR3: CASSFQGFYEQYF. CDR3 nucleotide sequence: TGTGCCAGCAGCTTTCAGGGATTCTACGAGCAGTACTTC.

The chain recombines TRBV29-1 with TRBJ2-1, with TRBD1 identical over 7 bases. V was clipped by 4 bases and J by 3 bases; unmatched bases: 0. The CDR3 spans 12 residues. Germline lookup yields CDR1 SQVTM and CDR2 ANQGSEA. CDR3 bases: TGCAGCGTTGGGGACAGCTACAATGAGCAGTTCTTC. Translating gives CSVGDSYNEQFF.

The gene calls are TRBV6-5 and TRBJ1-1; D ambiguous. In germline, CDR1 is MNHEY, CDR2 SVGAGI. This CDR3 is built from 13 residues. Between the trimmed V and J ends, which lost 4 bases and 3 bases, there was a span of 9 bases. The CDR3 protein is CASSFVRDTEAFF. In DNA, the CDR3 is TGTGCCAGCAGTTTTGTACGGGACACTGAAGCTTTCTTT.

This clonotype is a singleton in its sample. The V call is TRBV29-1, the J call TRBJ1-1, with 9 bases identical to TRBD1. Germline CDR1 reads SQVTM; CDR2 reads ANQGSEA. V shed 6 bases, J shed 12 bases, and the junction held 11 bases outside the gene matches. The CDR3 runs 12 residues. The CDR3 region is CSVIWGTGRTFF. DNA for the CDR3: TGCAGCGTCATCTGGGGGACAGGGCGAACTTTCTTT.

The V and J genes are TRBV29-1 and TRBJ2-1; the match to TRBD2 covers 14 bases. The CDR3 runs 17 residues. Germline V gives CDR1 SQVTM, CDR2 ANQGSEA. V lost 7 bases, J lost 0 bases, and 8 bases stayed unmatched. Here the CDR3 DNA reads TGCAGCGCTGGGACTAGCGGGGGTCGCGGCTCCTACAATGAGCAGTTCTTC. Encoded protein: CSAGTSGGRGSYNEQFF.

The count of this clonotype is one. The chain uses TRBV5-4 and TRBJ2-5; 8 bases line up with TRBD2. The length of the CDR3 is 15 residues. CDR1 SGHNT and CDR2 YYREEE come from the germline V gene (reference sequence). Trimming at V came to 0 bases and at J to 5 bases, leaving 6 bases not matched to a gene. The CDR3 coding sequence is TGTGCCAGCAGCTTGGGGACGGGGGGGCAGGAGACCCAGTACTTC. It encodes CASSLGTGGQETQYF.

This clonotype was observed a handful of times. V usage is TRBV6-5 and J usage is TRBJ2-1; 7 bases are a match to TRBD1. CDR1 is MNHEY, CDR2 SVGAGI, per germline. The CDR3 length is 15 residues. V lost 4 bases and J lost 3; bases outside the gene matches: 6. The CDR3 nucleotides read TGTGCCAGCAGTTCGTCGGGGACAGTCTACAATGAGCAGTTCTTC. It encodes CASSSSGTVYNEQFF.